This T cell receptor beta chain is from a study of cytomegalovirus exposure and HLA in healthy donors. Study information: Around four fifths of 398 genotyped donors fell in the Caucasian-associated ancestry cluster. Broader study findings: Most likely, a cluster of highly shared sequence variants arose as a sequencing artifact.

Of note for this clone: The antigen is not known.

The PCR ran on 60 Vbeta and 13 Jbeta primers. In the original processing: Counted up in a later analysis, unique TCR beta chains came to some 80 million, with around 12 million shared. Repertoires were generated with immunoSEQ multiplex PCR, while TCRdb's copy carries only in-frame clones and drops some. For V, J and clone size, that table is used; D and trimming come from the DNA. The table records 200,000 or so clones, less than 90% of them present only once. Material for sequencing was PBMCs. The TCR comes from a girl under three years old in good health and CMV-seronegative.

The CDR3 DNA reads TGTGCCAGCAGTGGGTGGGCGGGGCCGATCACAGATACGCAGTATTTT. The encoded protein is CASSGWAGPITDTQYF. The V gene is TRBV27, the J gene TRBJ2-3; a possible D gene is TRBD2 (6 bases). Trimming pared 5 bases from V and 2 bases from J, leaving 17 bases between. The CDR3 consists of 16 residues. CDR1 and CDR2 (germline): MNHEY, SMNVEV (reference sequence).